This TCR beta chain originates from a study of cytotoxic CD8 clonotypes in ibrutinib-treated CLL. Study-level points and caveats: Clonality grew at ibrutinib response; at progression, it decreased back toward baseline. Baseline-level clonality went beyond age-matched healthy donors and moved in step with circulating CD8+ T-cell counts.

To note about this clone: Its antigen is still unknown. The same CDR3 can be traced to other DNA sequences in this sample.

Researchers set a sequencing depth target of 1 in 200,000 to 1 in 1 million T cells. Libraries were prepared by immunoSEQ multiplex PCR; TCRdb keeps only in-frame clonotypes and omits some of them. The sample carries around 200,000 clones, more than 75% recorded once. About 2 micrograms of genomic DNA came from cryopreserved PBMCs for TCR beta libraries. The CDR3 spans 14 residues. The V and J ends lost 4 bases and 7 bases, in that order; junction bases with no gene match: 5. Per the germline V gene, CDR1 is KGHSH and CDR2 is LQKENI. The sequences come from PBMCs, collected after 12 months of ibrutinib treatment. The chain joins TRBV18 to TRBJ1-5; TRBD1 matches 9 bases. The clonotype originates from a human donor with chronic lymphocytic leukemia. The CDR3 protein is CASSLGQGDQPQHF. The CDR3 nucleotides read TGTGCCAGCTCACTGGGACAGGGTGACCAGCCCCAGCATTTT.